What follows describes a single TCR beta chain. As yet, its antigen is unknown. At one end, the junction sequence differs from germline, possibly due to a read error. This specimen comes from a study of blood T cells in healthy people across ages. Sample-barcoded 5' priming and a J-beta primer mix drove a second PCR of about 6 to 11 cycles. A 12-random-nucleotide template-switch adaptor tagged each cDNA molecule. In TCRdb, the 5' RACE reads were re-called with MiXCR into one record per CDR3 protein. The table includes around 1.1 million distinct CDR3 sequences, roughly two fifths detected once. Germline V gene lookup returns CDR1 MGHRA and CDR2 YSYEKL. The CDR3 covers 14 residues. Researchers isolated at least 7 million PBMCs per sample. Total RNA was isolated from each sample in quantities of at least 6 micrograms. Overall study findings and caveats: Across samples, TCR beta diversity tracked strongly with naive T cell percentage.

The source material was blood. This receptor was obtained from a man aged 18 to 30 in good health. The V gene is TRBV4-1, the J gene TRBJ2-7; possibly TRBD1 or TRBD2 for D (5 bases each). The chain's CDR3 is CAGSQDGARDEQYF. For the CDR3, the DNA is TGCGCCGGCAGCCAAGATGGGGCGAGGGATGAGCAGTACTTC.